The 9 T cell receptor beta chains presented below share a single source sample, sequenced in a study of CD8 T cells in ankylosing spondylitis. TCRdb re-analysed the 5' RACE reads in MiXCR, keeping a single row per CDR3 protein. The sample shows 230,000 or so distinct CDR3 sequences, 18% of them seen only once. Sequencing was done on a sample of blood, either unsorted or a sorted T cell fraction (not recorded which). Receptor source: a male donor with ankylosing spondylitis or in good health (not recorded which).

The table lists this clonotype with many counts. The rearrangement links TRBV12-3 or TRBV12-4 to TRBJ2-3; D unclear. V gave up 3 bases and J gave up 4 bases, with 14 bases separating them. CDR3 length: 15 residues. CDR3 nucleotides: TGTGCCAGCAGTTTTCGTAGTTTAGAAGCAGATACGCAGTATTTT. Its protein product is CASSFRSLEADTQYF.

J is TRBJ2-7 and V is TRBV20-1; possibly TRBD1 for D (5 bases). The germline V and J ends were trimmed by 6 bases and 1 base, with 16 bases remaining between them. The CDR3 has 14 amino acids. From germline, CDR1 is DFQATT and CDR2 SNEGSKA (reference sequence). The CDR3 DNA reads as TGCAGTGCCCACTATCTGCGGACATCCTACGAGCAGTACTTC. Its translation: CSAHYLRTSYEQYF.

This clonotype has a count of ten or more. The chain joins TRBV9 to TRBJ2-5; 9 nucleotides match TRBD2. The trim removed 0 bases at V and 5 bases at J, leaving 8 bases unmatched. Germline values: CDR1 SGDLS, CDR2 YYNGEE. The CDR3 sequence is 16 residues long. CDR3 region: CASSVETSGTGETQYF. The CDR3 DNA sequence: TGTGCCAGCAGCGTAGAGACTAGCGGCACGGGGGAGACCCAGTACTTC.

This clonotype was seen a handful of times. J is TRBJ2-1 and V is TRBV20-1, with 13 nucleotides matching TRBD2. This CDR3 contains 16 residues. Germline V CDR1 and CDR2: DFQATT, SNEGSKA (reference sequence). Losses at the gene ends were 1 base for V and 5 bases for J; bases not matched to a gene: 5. The CDR3 reads CSARASGLAGNNEQFF. CDR3 sequence (DNA): TGCAGTGCTAGAGCCTCGGGACTAGCGGGAAACAATGAGCAGTTCTTC.

This clonotype was seen at least ten times. J is TRBJ1-1 and V is TRBV7-9; D is perhaps TRBD1 (6 bases). CDR1 and CDR2 from the germline V gene are SEHNR and FQNEAQ (reference sequence). V was pared by 1 base and J by 9 bases, with 12 bases between. The length of the CDR3 is 13 residues. DNA of the CDR3: TGTGCCAGCAGCTTAGGCAGGGGCGATAAAGCTTTCTTT. Translating it yields CASSLGRGDKAFF.

Notes on this clonotype: Possible read error: a much larger clone is one base away. This chain links TRBV12-3 or TRBV12-4 with TRBJ2-3; D is uncertain. This CDR3 is built from 12 residues. V dropped 3 bases and J dropped 4 bases, with 5 bases sitting between them. CDR3 residues: CASSFRSDTQYF. CDR3 bases: TGTGCCAGCAGTTTCAGGTCAGATACGCAGTATTTT.

The sample holds many counts of this clonotype. The genes are TRBV24-1 and TRBJ2-7; D is uncertain. Germline values: CDR1 KGHDR, CDR2 SFDVKD. V gave up 3 bases and J gave up 5 bases, with 4 bases separating them. The CDR3 consists of 11 residues. The CDR3 DNA follows: TGTGCCACCAGTGATCTTCACGAGCAGTACTTC. This encodes CATSDLHEQYF.

This clonotype was seen a few times. This chain links TRBV29-1 with TRBJ2-7; 7 bases fit TRBD1. The CDR3 covers 14 residues. Germline V gene data show CDR1 as SQVTM and CDR2 as ANQGSEA. The junction had 11 bases not matched to a gene; V was cut back by 3 bases and J by 6 bases. The chain's CDR3 is CSVDGDSPGLEQYF. The CDR3, as DNA: TGCAGCGTTGATGGGGACAGCCCCGGCCTCGAGCAGTACTTC.

This clonotype showed up many times. The rearrangement joins TRBV7-9 to TRBJ2-1; the match to TRBD2 covers 11 bases. The CDR3 totals 17 residues. Trimming took 3 bases from V and 2 from J; bases not matched to a gene: 6. Germline V gene sequence: CDR1 SEHNR, CDR2 FQNEAQ (reference sequence). The CDR3 is CASSFGPGLAAYNEQFF. The CDR3 bases are TGTGCCAGCAGCTTCGGCCCGGGACTAGCGGCCTACAATGAGCAGTTCTTC. Looking up the rest from reference TRBV7-9 and TRBJ2-1 gives the full variable domain: DTGVSQNPRHKITKRGQNVTFRCDPISEHNRLYWYRQTLGQGPEFLTYFQNEAQLEKSRLLSDRFSAERPKGSFSTLEIQRTEQGDSAMYLCASSFGPGLAAYNEQFFGPGTRLTVL.